Given below is one T cell receptor beta chain in context. Its antigen is unknown. Everyone who donated was a healthy Caucasian. The data were obtained in a study of identical twins. A single record per CDR3 protein comes from TCRdb applying MiXCR to the 5' RACE reads. Here the sample spans fewer than 350,000 distinct CDR3 sequences, around 8.8% being singletons. V was trimmed by 8 bases and J by 1 base, leaving 12 bases between them. Germline CDR1 MNHNS, CDR2 SASEGT. The CDR3 contains 14 residues. The study, taken as a whole, reports: There were fewer insertions in abundant cord blood beta clonotypes, but memory repertoires showed no such pattern. Within twin pairs, the out-of-frame alpha sequences they shared showed excess low generation probability.

This same sample was also taken into another study, of yellow fever vaccine responses in identical twins.

Sequencing used memory (CD45RO+) T cells sorted from blood. The clonotype originates from a woman between 18 and 29 years old in good health. The chain carries TRBV6-1 and TRBJ2-1; TRBD2 is a possible D gene (6 bases). CDR3 coding DNA: TGTGCCAGCGGCCGGAGGGCTTCCTACAATGAGCAGTTCTTC. Translating it yields CASGRRASYNEQFF.